The entry below gives a single T cell receptor (beta chain) sequence along with its context. What it binds is not known. 60 Vbeta and 13 Jbeta primers were used in PCR. Using immunoSEQ multiplex PCR, the repertoire was profiled, and TCRdb retains in-frame clones only, with some absent. The sample records 100,000 to 150,000 clones, 81% being singletons. Germline V gene lookup returns CDR1 SGHVS and CDR2 FQNEAQ. Unmatched junction bases numbered 7, after V lost 3 bases and J lost 7 bases. The CDR3 runs to 15 residues. The data derive from a study of cytomegalovirus exposure and HLA in healthy donors. Study information: In an earlier analysis, 95 million to 140 million unique TCR beta sequences were found from 150 million to 200 million T cells. Study-wide findings and caveats: Analysis was carried out at a later point, and it linked a missense DCLRE1C variant to TCR beta V- and J-gene trimming.

This TCR was recovered from a young man in good health and CMV-seronegative. The chain has TRBV7-8 and TRBJ1-4, with 8 bases matching TRBD1. What was sequenced was PBMCs. The CDR3 DNA follows: TGTGCCAGCAGCTTCCACAGGGGGGGGTCTGAAAAACTGTTTTTT. Amino acid sequence: CASSFHRGGSEKLFF.